The next 13 T cell receptor beta chains were all read from a single sample in a study of blood T cell repertoires in COVID-19. TCRdb's table, derived via immunoSEQ multiplex PCR, lists solely in-frame clones and lacks some. In the table there are roughly 180,000 clones, more than 70% of which are singletons. Input material: peripheral blood. These TCRs come from a woman aged 55-70 years with acute or convalescent COVID-19.

The CDR3 reads CASSSGQGGSPLHF. The CDR3 nucleotides read TGTGCCAGCAGCTCCGGACAGGGGGGTTCACCCCTCCACTTT. The chain employs TRBV7-3 and TRBJ1-6; TRBD1 matches 10 bases. The CDR3 runs to 14 residues. The V gene's germline CDR1 is SGHTA and CDR2 FQGTGA. The ends lost 4 bases at V and 9 bases at J; junction bases unmatched: 3.

This clone showed up just once. The gene calls are TRBV11-3 and TRBJ1-2, with D possibly TRBD1 on 6 matching bases. Germline loops: CDR1 SGHNT, CDR2 YENEEA. Trimming removed 3 bases from V and 2 bases from J, with 16 bases in between. The CDR3 length is 16 residues. Here the CDR3 DNA reads TGTGCCAGCAGCTTTTTTCAGGCAGGGGTAAACTATGGCTACACCTTC. Translated, it gives CASSFFQAGVNYGYTF.

This rearrangement joins TRBV2 to TRBJ2-5, with a tentative D call TRBD1 (6 bases). Germline V gene lookup returns CDR1 SNHLY and CDR2 FYNNEI. This CDR3 region has 12 residues. Trimming pared 6 bases from V and 5 bases from J, leaving 10 bases between. The DNA of the CDR3 is TGTGCCAGCAGCCAGGGGCTGGAGACCCAGTACTTC. This gives the protein CASSQGLETQYF.

The J gene is TRBJ2-3, the V gene TRBV5-1, with a possible D match to TRBD1 (6 bases). Trimming pared 5 bases from V and 5 bases from J, leaving 15 bases between. In germline, CDR1 is SGHRS, CDR2 YFSETQ. The CDR3 is made up of 14 amino acids. Here the CDR3 reads CASRKDSAGDTQYF. DNA for the CDR3: TGCGCCAGCAGAAAGGACAGTGCGGGAGATACGCAGTATTTT.

The chain uses TRBV5-1 and TRBJ1-2; 9 bases line up with TRBD1. Germline assignment: CDR1 SGHRS and CDR2 YFSETQ. With V trimmed by 4 bases and J by 0 bases, 13 bases remained unmatched. CDR3 size: 18 residues. The CDR3 here is CASSPLGQGGSTNYGYTF. The CDR3 DNA follows: TGCGCCAGCAGCCCCCTGGGACAGGGAGGGTCTACTAACTATGGCTACACCTTC.

This chain links TRBV20-1 with TRBJ1-5; D perhaps matches TRBD1 (6 bases). This CDR3 spans 16 amino acids. Per the germline V gene, CDR1 is DFQATT and CDR2 is SNEGSKA (reference sequence). V lost 3 bases, J lost 0 bases, and 15 bases lay in between. In DNA form, the CDR3 reads TGCAGTGCTAGTGGCCTCAGGGGTTATAGCAATCAGCCCCAGCATTTT. The encoded protein is CSASGLRGYSNQPQHF.

Written as DNA, the CDR3 is TGCGCCAGCAGCGTTACAGGGTTTGGGACCCAGTACTTC. As protein: CASSVTGFGTQYF. V is TRBV5-1 and J is TRBJ2-5; tentatively, D is TRBD1 (6 bases). This CDR3 has 13 residues. Trimming took off 4 bases at V and 7 bases at J, with 14 bases between the two ends. Per the germline V gene, CDR1 is SGHRS and CDR2 is YFSETQ.

The V call is TRBV28, the J call TRBJ1-1; D remains unclear. V was pared by 5 bases and J by 11 bases, with 12 bases between. The CDR3 is 11 amino acids. CDR1 and CDR2 (germline): MDHEN, SYDVKM. This chain's CDR3 is CASSLGRKAFF. As DNA, the CDR3 is TGTGCCAGCAGTCTTGGGAGAAAGGCTTTCTTT.

This rearrangement joins TRBV28 to TRBJ1-3, with D possibly TRBD1 on 6 matching bases. Germline V lookup: CDR1 MDHEN, CDR2 SYDVKM. The CDR3 contains 16 residues. Deletions cut 6 bases from V and 2 bases from J, with 17 bases between. CDR3 sequence: CASRTRGRGTGNTIYF. Here the CDR3 DNA reads TGTGCCAGCAGGACCAGGGGACGGGGTACTGGAAACACCATATATTTT.

This sequence joins TRBV28 and TRBJ1-5; no reliable D call. The CDR3 length is 14 residues. Germline V gives CDR1 MDHEN, CDR2 SYDVKM. With 7 bases removed from V and 10 bases from J, the gap between germline ends came to 20 bases. The CDR3 spells CASKTRVFTYPQHF. For the CDR3, the DNA is TGTGCCAGCAAGACCCGGGTATTTACTTACCCCCAGCATTTT. Based on the CDR3 plus reference TRBV28 and TRBJ1-5, the full variable domain is DVKVTQSSRYLVKRTGEKVFLECVQDMDHENMFWYRQDPGLGLRLIYFSYDVKMKEKGDIPEGYSVSREKKERFSLILESASTNQTSMYLCASKTRVFTYPQHFGDGTRLSIL.

The rearrangement joins TRBV28 to TRBJ2-1; 14 bases agree with TRBD2. Germline V CDR1 and CDR2: MDHEN, SYDVKM. The CDR3 has 17 amino acids. V was clipped by 7 bases and J by 1 base; unmatched bases: 6. The CDR3: CASKGTSGSRSYNEQFF. In DNA form, the CDR3 reads TGTGCCAGCAAAGGGACTAGCGGGAGTAGGTCCTACAATGAGCAGTTCTTC.

J is TRBJ2-5 and V is TRBV29-1, with D possibly being TRBD2 (5 bases). From germline, CDR1 is SQVTM and CDR2 ANQGSEA. Deletions cut 4 bases from V and 4 bases from J, with 13 bases between. The CDR3 has 13 amino acids. The CDR3 nucleotides read TGCAGCGTTGTCGGGATCTACGGAGAGACCCAGTACTTC. Translated: CSVVGIYGETQYF. Full variable domain (rest looked up from reference TRBV29-1 and TRBJ2-5): SAVISQKPSRDICQRGTSLTIQCQVDSQVTMMFWYRQQPGQSLTLIATANQGSEATYESGFVIDKFPISRPNLTFSTLTVSNMSPEDSSIYLCSVVGIYGETQYFGPGTRLLVL.

CDR3 sequence (DNA): TGTGCCAGCAGTTACGGGAGTATGATAGATACGCAGTATTTT. It specifies CASSYGSMIDTQYF. The chain has TRBV27 and TRBJ2-3; tentative D call: TRBD2 (6 bases). The CDR3 is 14 residues long. With 4 bases removed from V and 5 bases from J, the gap between germline ends came to 13 bases. Germline CDR1 reads MNHEY; CDR2 reads SMNVEV (reference sequence).